This T cell receptor (beta chain) was identified in a study of blood T cell repertoires in COVID-19 (dated by TCRdb to 2020 to 2021). Regarding the study in general: Samples from collaborators originated in the United States, Italy and Spain and spanned both the acute and convalescent phases of COVID-19. The prospective study material was composed of cDNA or gDNA derived from T cells, B-cell-depleted T cells, or PBMCs. Deeply sampled blood TCRbeta repertoires from subjects exposed to, actively infected with, or recovered from COVID-19 were included in the dataset. The repertoires were released in a freely available public database intended as a resource for research on the immune response to SARS-CoV-2. The samples were drawn from two sources: the first 160 participants of the ongoing ImmuneRACE study, and 1,200 or so subjects contributed by 6 global collaborators. The sample metadata nearly always contained a de-identified subject ID, COVID-19 status, age in years and sex. Where HLA class I and class II types were available, the types were taken from metadata supplied by the sample provider, not from assay-based typing. Findings and caveats that apply to the study as a whole: The quantity of clinical and demographic metadata differed by source and by participant and was supplied without curation.

V and J are truncated by 4 bases and 5 bases respectively, leaving an intervening sequence of 12 bases. From a lookup of the germline V gene (reference sequence), CDR1 and CDR2 are MNHEY and SMNVEV. Reading from cysteine to phenylalanine, the CDR3 counts 15 amino acids. Only the CDR3 DNA stays, 45 bases, in frame from base 1. Collaborating institutions collected whole blood in K2EDTA tubes following their own protocols. For TCRbeta analysis, collaborator samples were shipped as frozen whole blood, as isolated PBMCs, or as DNA extracted from either sample type. TCRbeta CDR3 regions were amplified from genomic DNA using the immunoSEQ Assay, a bias-controlled multiplex PCR. In the original analysis: The number of nucleated cells in each sample was estimated by amplification of reference gene primers within the assay. Sequence reads were collapsed and filtered to measure the absolute abundance of every unique TCRbeta CDR3 rearrangement. Productive Simpson clonality was computed per sample as the square root of Simpson's diversity index over productive rearrangements. TCRdb holds this immuneACCESS table with in-frame rearrangements only. Some clones are missing; in checked studies, unresolved V genes explain under half, and the rest has no known cause. The V and J calls and clone size were taken over from that table, and D and trimming were inferred from the DNA. This sample lists some 170,000 clones; roughly 82% were detected once. Clones ranked in the top ten supply 8.4% of the sample.

A note on this clone: What this receptor recognizes is not known. The record has no base qualities; no much larger clone is one base away.

This sequence originates from a woman aged 70-85 years with acute or convalescent COVID-19. The rearranged chain carries TRBV27 and TRBJ1-6; the D segment cannot be called with confidence. The sample comprised peripheral blood. Read as DNA, the sequence is TGTGCCAGCAGTTATGGCAGGCCCGATAATTCACCCCTCCACTTT. Its protein product is CASSYGRPDNSPLHF.